This section outlines one TCR beta chain sequence together with its context. This CDR3 has 15 amino acids. V lost 4 bases and J lost 6; bases outside the gene matches: 3. The germline V gene encodes CDR1 SGHRS and CDR2 YFSETQ. The sample is drawn from a study of neoadjuvant anti-PD-1 for oral cavity cancer. The repertoire was sequenced with immunoSEQ multiplex PCR; TCRdb's copy has only in-frame clones and lacks some. The sample lists roughly 14,000 clones, 73% seen once, with nearly 3% in the top ten. The sequences come from PBMCs, collected before nivolumab (anti-PD-1) treatment. The clonotype comes from a person between 40 and 85 years old with oral cavity squamous cell carcinoma. The chain uses TRBV5-1 and TRBJ2-1, with 14 nucleotides matching TRBD2. CDR3 bases: TGCGCCAGCAGCGCCGGGACTAGCGGGAGCAATGAGCAGTTCTTC. Its protein product is CASSAGTSGSNEQFF.